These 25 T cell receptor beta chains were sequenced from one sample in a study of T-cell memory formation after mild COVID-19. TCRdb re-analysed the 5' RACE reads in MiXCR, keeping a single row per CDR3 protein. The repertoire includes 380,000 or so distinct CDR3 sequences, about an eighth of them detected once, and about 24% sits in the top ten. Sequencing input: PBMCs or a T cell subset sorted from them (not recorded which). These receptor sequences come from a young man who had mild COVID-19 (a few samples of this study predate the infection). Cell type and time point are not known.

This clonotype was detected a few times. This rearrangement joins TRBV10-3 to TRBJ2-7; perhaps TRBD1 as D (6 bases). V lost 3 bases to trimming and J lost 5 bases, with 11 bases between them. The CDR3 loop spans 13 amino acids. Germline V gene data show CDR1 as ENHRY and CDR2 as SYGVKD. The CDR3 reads CAISDRGLHEQYV. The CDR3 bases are TGTGCCATCAGTGACAGGGGCTTACACGAGCAGTACGTC.

This chain's CDR3 is CASSQFLRGNTEAFF. The CDR3, as DNA: TGTGCCAGCAGCCAATTCCTTAGGGGAAACACTGAAGCTTTCTTT. J is TRBJ1-1 and V is TRBV3-1; perhaps TRBD1 as D (5 bases). Looked up from germline, CDR1 is LGHDT and CDR2 is YNNKEL (reference sequence). The CDR3 totals 15 residues. The V end lost 2 bases, the J end lost 2 bases, and 12 bases lay between the germline ends.

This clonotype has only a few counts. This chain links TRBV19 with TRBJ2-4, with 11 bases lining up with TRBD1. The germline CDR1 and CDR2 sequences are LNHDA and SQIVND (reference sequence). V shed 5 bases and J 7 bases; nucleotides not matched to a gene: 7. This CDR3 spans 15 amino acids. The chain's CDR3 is CASSSRRDRGNIQYF. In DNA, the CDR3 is TGTGCCAGTAGTTCACGCCGGGACAGGGGGAACATTCAGTACTTC.

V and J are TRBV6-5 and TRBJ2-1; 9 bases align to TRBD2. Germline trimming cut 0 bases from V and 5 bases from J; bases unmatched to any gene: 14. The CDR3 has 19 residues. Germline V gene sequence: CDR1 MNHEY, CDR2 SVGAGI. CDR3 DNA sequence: TGTGCCAGCAGTTACTCGTCTTGGCCTGCGGCGGGGGGGAACAATGAGCAGTTCTTC. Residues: CASSYSSWPAAGGNNEQFF.

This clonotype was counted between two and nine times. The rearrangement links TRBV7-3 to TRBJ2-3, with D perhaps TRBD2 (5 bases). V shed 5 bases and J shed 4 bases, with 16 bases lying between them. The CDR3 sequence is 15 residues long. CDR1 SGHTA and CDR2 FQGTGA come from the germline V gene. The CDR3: CASSRGLGSSDTQYF. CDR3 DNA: TGTGCCAGCAGCAGAGGGCTAGGAAGTTCAGATACGCAGTATTTT.

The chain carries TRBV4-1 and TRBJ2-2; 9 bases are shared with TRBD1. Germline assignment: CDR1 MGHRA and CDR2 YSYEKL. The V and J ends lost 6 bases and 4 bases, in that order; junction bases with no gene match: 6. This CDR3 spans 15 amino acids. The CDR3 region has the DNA TGCGCCAGCAGTGGACAGGGGATCACCACCGGGGAGCTGTTTTTT. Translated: CASSGQGITTGELFF.

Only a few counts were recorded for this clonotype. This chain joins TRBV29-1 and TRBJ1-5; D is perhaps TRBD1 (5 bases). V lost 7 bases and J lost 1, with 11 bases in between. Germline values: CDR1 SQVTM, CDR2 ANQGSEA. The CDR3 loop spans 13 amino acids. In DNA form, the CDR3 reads TGCAGCGCCCGGGACGGGAGCAATCAGCCCCAGCATTTT. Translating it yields CSARDGSNQPQHF.

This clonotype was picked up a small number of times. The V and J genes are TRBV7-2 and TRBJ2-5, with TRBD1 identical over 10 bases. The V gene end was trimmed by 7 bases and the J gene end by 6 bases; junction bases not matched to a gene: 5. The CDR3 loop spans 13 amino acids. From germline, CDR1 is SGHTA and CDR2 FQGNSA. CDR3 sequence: CASKGTGAKTQYF. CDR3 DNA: TGTGCCAGCAAGGGGACAGGGGCGAAGACCCAGTACTTC.

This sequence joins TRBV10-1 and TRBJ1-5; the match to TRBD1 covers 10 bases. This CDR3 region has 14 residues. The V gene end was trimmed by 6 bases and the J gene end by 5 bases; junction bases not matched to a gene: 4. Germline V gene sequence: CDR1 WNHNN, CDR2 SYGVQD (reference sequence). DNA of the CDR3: TGCGCCAGCAGGAGACAGGGGGCGGATCAGCCCCAGCATTTT. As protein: CASRRQGADQPQHF.

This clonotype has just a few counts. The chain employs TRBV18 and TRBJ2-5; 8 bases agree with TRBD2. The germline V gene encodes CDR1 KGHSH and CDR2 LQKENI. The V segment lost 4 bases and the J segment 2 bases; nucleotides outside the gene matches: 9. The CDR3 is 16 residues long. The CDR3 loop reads CASSLYRAGVQETQYF. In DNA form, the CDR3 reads TGTGCCAGCTCACTTTATCGAGCGGGGGTACAAGAGACCCAGTACTTC.

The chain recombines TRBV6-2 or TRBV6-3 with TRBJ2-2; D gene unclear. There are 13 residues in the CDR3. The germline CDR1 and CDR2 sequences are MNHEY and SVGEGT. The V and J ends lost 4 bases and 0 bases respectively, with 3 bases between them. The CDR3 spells CASSSANTGELFF. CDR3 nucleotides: TGTGCCAGCAGTTCAGCGAACACCGGGGAGCTGTTTTTT.

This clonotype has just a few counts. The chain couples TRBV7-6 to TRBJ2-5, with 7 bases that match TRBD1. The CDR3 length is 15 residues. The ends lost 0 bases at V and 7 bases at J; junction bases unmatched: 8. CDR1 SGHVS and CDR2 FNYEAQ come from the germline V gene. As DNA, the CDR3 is TGTGCCAGCAGCTTAGCGAGAGGGGGCGCGGGGACCCAGTACTTC. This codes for CASSLARGGAGTQYF.

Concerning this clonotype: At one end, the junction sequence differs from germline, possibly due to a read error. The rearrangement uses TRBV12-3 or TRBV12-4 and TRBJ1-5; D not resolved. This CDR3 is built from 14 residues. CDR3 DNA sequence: TGTGCCAGCAGCTTAGGGTACGGGAGGCAGCCCCAGCATTTT. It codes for CASSLGYGRQPQHF.

The CDR3 region is CASTLTVPSYGYTF. The CDR3 DNA sequence: TGTGCCAGCACCTTGACCGTTCCCTCCTATGGCTACACCTTC. The rearrangement links TRBV28 to TRBJ1-2; D is ambiguous. V was trimmed by 7 bases and J by 4 bases, leaving 16 bases between them. The germline V gene encodes CDR1 MDHEN and CDR2 SYDVKM. This CDR3 comprises 14 residues.

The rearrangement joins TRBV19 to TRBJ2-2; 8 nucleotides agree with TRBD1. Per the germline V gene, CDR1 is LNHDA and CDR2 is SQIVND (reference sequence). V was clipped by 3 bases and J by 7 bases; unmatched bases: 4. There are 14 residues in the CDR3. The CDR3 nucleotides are TGTGCCAGTAGTATGGAAACAGGGGGCGGGGAGCTGTTTTTT. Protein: CASSMETGGGELFF.

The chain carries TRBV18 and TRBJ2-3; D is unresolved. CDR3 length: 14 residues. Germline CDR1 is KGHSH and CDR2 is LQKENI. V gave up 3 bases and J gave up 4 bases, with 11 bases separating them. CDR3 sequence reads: CASSPQDSADTQYF. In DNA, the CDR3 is TGTGCCAGCTCACCTCAAGACTCGGCAGATACGCAGTATTTT.

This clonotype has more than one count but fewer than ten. The CDR3 sequence is CASSLGLRGPGVEVQYF. The DNA of the CDR3 is TGTGCCAGCAGTTTAGGGTTAAGGGGACCGGGGGTCGAGGTGCAGTACTTC. V and J are TRBV12-3 or TRBV12-4 and TRBJ2-7, with D perhaps matching TRBD2 (6 bases). The CDR3 extends over 17 amino acids. Trimming cost V 1 base and J 9 bases, with 25 bases left between them.

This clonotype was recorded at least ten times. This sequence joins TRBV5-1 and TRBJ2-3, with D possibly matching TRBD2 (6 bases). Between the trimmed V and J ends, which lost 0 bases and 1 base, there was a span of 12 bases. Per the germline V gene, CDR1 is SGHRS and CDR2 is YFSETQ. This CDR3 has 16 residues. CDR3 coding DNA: TGCGCCAGCAGCTTGGCTACGACGGGGGGCACAGATACGCAGTATTTT. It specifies CASSLATTGGTDTQYF.

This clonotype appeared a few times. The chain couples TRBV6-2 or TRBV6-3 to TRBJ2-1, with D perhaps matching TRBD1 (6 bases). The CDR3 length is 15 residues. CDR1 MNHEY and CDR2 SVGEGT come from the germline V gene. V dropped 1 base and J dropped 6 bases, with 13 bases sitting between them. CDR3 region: CASSYLQGGGNEQFF. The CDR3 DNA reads TGTGCCAGCAGTTACTTACAGGGTGGCGGCAATGAGCAGTTCTTC.

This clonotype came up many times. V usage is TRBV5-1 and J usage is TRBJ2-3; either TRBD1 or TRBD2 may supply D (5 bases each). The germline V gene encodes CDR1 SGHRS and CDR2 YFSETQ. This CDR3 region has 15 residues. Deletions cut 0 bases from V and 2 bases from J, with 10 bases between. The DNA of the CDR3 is TGCGCCAGCAGCTTGGGAGGGGTTCACACAGATACGCAGTATTTT. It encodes CASSLGGVHTDTQYF.

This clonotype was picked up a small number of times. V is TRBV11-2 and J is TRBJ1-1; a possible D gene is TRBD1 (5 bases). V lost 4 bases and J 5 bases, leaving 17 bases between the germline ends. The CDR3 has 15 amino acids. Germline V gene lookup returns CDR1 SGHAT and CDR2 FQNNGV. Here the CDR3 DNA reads TGTGCCAGCAGCTCGATAAGGGGAAAGGGTACTGAAGCTTTCTTT. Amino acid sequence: CASSSIRGKGTEAFF.

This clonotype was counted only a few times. The CDR3 DNA is TGTGCCAGCAGCTTAGAATACGGAAGCTACAATGAGCAGTTCTTC. It codes for CASSLEYGSYNEQFF. The V and J genes are TRBV11-2 and TRBJ2-1; D is uncertain. The CDR3 is made up of 15 amino acids. The V end was cut by 0 bases, the J end by 3 bases, with 9 bases between. Germline lookup yields CDR1 SGHAT and CDR2 FQNNGV.

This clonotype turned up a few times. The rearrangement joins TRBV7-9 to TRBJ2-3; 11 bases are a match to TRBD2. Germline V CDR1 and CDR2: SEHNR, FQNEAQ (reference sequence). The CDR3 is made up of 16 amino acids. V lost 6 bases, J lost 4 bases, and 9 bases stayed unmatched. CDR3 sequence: CASSYSGGAGADTQYF. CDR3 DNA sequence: TGTGCCAGCAGTTATAGCGGGGGGGCCGGGGCAGATACGCAGTATTTT. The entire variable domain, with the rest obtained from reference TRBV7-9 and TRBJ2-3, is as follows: DTGVSQNPRHKITKRGQNVTFRCDPISEHNRLYWYRQTLGQGPEFLTYFQNEAQLEKSRLLSDRFSAERPKGSFSTLEIQRTEQGDSAMYLCASSYSGGAGADTQYFGPGTRLTVL.

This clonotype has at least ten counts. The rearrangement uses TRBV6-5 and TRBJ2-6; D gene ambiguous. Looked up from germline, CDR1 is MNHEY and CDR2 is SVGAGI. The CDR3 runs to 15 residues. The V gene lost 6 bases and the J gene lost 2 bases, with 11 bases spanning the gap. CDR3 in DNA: TGTGCCAGCAGAAGCCCTTGGACTGGGGCCAACGTCCTGACTTTC. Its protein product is CASRSPWTGANVLTF.

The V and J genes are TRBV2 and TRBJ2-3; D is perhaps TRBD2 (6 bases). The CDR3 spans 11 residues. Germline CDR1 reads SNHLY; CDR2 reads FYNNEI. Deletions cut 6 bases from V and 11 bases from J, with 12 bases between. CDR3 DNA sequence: TGTGCCAGCAGCCCTCAGGAGGGGCAGTATTTT. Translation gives CASSPQEGQYF.